These 7 T cell receptor beta chains were all obtained from the same sample, sequenced in a study of CD8+ T cells in alopecia areata (dated by TCRdb to the late 2010s). The label giving this sample's time point can be read as: baseline before oral tofacitinib. To prepare the library, the immunoSEQ multiplex PCR assay was applied. RNA was extracted from all samples and reverse transcribed into cDNA as template for TCR sequencing. This is the immuneACCESS table as TCRdb keeps it, with only in-frame sequences that have V and J called. A part of the clones is gone; compared with another copy, unresolved V genes explain less than half, and the rest is unexplained. This sample gives a few hundred thousand clones in total; 67% of them show up just once. Approximately 1.2% of the sample rests with the top ten. The specimen was CD4+ T cells sorted from blood, collected at week 0. All receptors come from a human donor with alopecia areata.

The sample holds one count of this clone. The chain has TRBV2 and TRBJ2-1; a weak D match, TRBD2 (6 bases). The germline V gene has CDR1 SNHLY and CDR2 FYNNEI. The CDR3 is 13 residues long. Trimming shortened V by 4 bases and J by 3 bases, and 7 bases separated the two germline ends. In DNA, the CDR3 is TGTGCCAGCAGTGGACTAGACTACAATGAGCAGTTCTTC. This codes for CASSGLDYNEQFF.

The chain combines TRBV7-2 with TRBJ1-2, with unresolved D. CDR1 and CDR2 from the germline V gene are SGHTA and FQGNSA. V was clipped by 5 bases and J by 8 bases, with 12 bases between them. This CDR3 comprises 12 residues. As DNA, the CDR3 is TGTGCCAGCAGCCAATTTAAAGGGGGCTACACCTTC. Translated: CASSQFKGGYTF.

Only one count was recorded for this clone. V usage is TRBV30 and J usage is TRBJ1-2; D uncertain. CDR1 and CDR2 (germline): GTSNPN, SVGIG (reference sequence). CDR3 size: 13 residues. With 4 bases removed from V and 3 bases from J, the gap between germline ends came to 12 bases. As DNA, the CDR3 is TGTGCCTGGATGACGGGGTCCCACTATGGCTACACCTTC. Protein: CAWMTGSHYGYTF.

This clone was seen once. The chain couples TRBV30 to TRBJ1-1; D is undetermined. The CDR3 has 13 residues. Trimming took off 8 bases at V and 0 bases at J, with 13 bases between the two ends. Germline loops: CDR1 GTSNPN, CDR2 SVGIG (reference sequence). CDR3: CAGSAGVNTEAFF. DNA for the CDR3: TGTGCCGGCTCGGCAGGAGTGAACACTGAAGCTTTCTTT. Full variable domain (remainder filled in from reference TRBV30 and TRBJ1-1): SQTIHQWPATLVQPVGSPLSLECTVEGTSNPNLYWYRQAAGRGLQLLFYSVGIGQISSEVPQNLSASRPQDRQFILSSKKLLLSDSGFYLCAGSAGVNTEAFFGQGTRLTVV.

This clone was detected only a few times. The chain employs TRBV27 and TRBJ2-2; D remains ambiguous. The CDR3 consists of 11 residues. Trimming pared 7 bases from V and 1 base from J, leaving 1 base between. Germline loops: CDR1 MNHEY, CDR2 SMNVEV (reference sequence). CDR3 in DNA: TGTGCCAGCAAGAACACCGGGGAGCTGTTTTTT. As protein: CASKNTGELFF.

This clone has just a few counts. The chain recombines TRBV7-9 with TRBJ2-3; D is possibly TRBD1 or TRBD2 (5 bases each). The CDR3 runs 16 residues. Germline CDR1 and CDR2: SEHNR and FQNEAQ (reference sequence). Between the trimmed V and J ends, which lost 5 bases and 0 bases, there was a span of 15 bases. The CDR3 loop reads CASSLISGASTDTQYF. The CDR3 DNA follows: TGTGCCAGCAGCCTTATTTCCGGGGCTAGCACAGATACGCAGTATTTT.

The chain has TRBV7-9 and TRBJ2-1; TRBD1 might be the D (5 bases). CDR3 length: 14 residues. CDR1 is SEHNR, CDR2 FQNEAQ, per germline (reference sequence). Trimming removed 3 bases at V and 3 bases at J, with 9 bases between. CDR3 nucleotide sequence: TGTGCCAGCAGCTTTGGACATCACTACAATGAGCAGTTCTTC. Translating it yields CASSFGHHYNEQFF.